This TCR beta chain is drawn from a study of early T cells in non-severe SARS-CoV-2 infection. The CDR3 contains 12 residues. Trimming pared 8 bases from V and 9 bases from J, leaving 17 bases between. CDR1 and CDR2 from the germline V gene are MNHEY and SMNVEV (reference sequence). Study conclusions and caveats: VDJdb-based annotation leaned toward anti-spike CD8 responses and missed private and CD4 specificities.

Points on this clonotype: The antigen is unknown.

TCRdb passed the 5' RACE reads through MiXCR, listing each CDR3 protein once. Seen here are over 80,000 distinct CDR3 sequences, more than 13% observed once, and the top ten hold approximately 10%. Sequencing used whole blood. This TCR derives from an adult who was a healthcare worker with PCR-confirmed SARS-CoV-2 infection or an uninfected control (not recorded which). The rearrangement joins TRBV27 to TRBJ2-7; D tentatively fits TRBD1 or TRBD2 (6 bases each). The CDR3 sequence is CASASVGGVQYF. The CDR3 nucleotides read TGTGCCAGCGCTTCAGTGGGGGGCGTGCAGTACTTC.